A single sample gave rise to the 30 T cell receptor beta chains below, sequenced in a study of control samples from healthy donors and cancer patients. Clones were read by immunoSEQ multiplex PCR, and TCRdb kept only the in-frame ones, dropping some. The sample contains 150,000 or so clones, approximately 90% of which appear only once. The source material was blood. All receptors come from a man aged 25 to 40 in good health.

This clone was counted a single time. The rearrangement links TRBV2 to TRBJ1-5; the D gene is possibly TRBD1 (6 bases). Germline V gene sequence: CDR1 SNHLY, CDR2 FYNNEI. The CDR3 is 12 residues long. V was pared by 11 bases and J by 4 bases, with 12 bases between. The CDR3 DNA follows: TGTGCCTCCCAACAGGGTAATCAGCCCCAGCATTTT. Translated: CASQQGNQPQHF.

This clone was seen just once. The V call is TRBV18, the J call TRBJ1-1; D not resolved. This CDR3 contains 13 residues. V gave up 4 bases and J gave up 1 base, with 7 bases separating them. CDR1 KGHSH and CDR2 LQKENI come from the germline V gene. CDR3 residues: CASSQDKNTEAFF. DNA for the CDR3: TGTGCCAGCTCACAAGACAAGAACACTGAAGCTTTCTTT.

This sequence joins TRBV5-4 and TRBJ2-2; either TRBD1 or TRBD2 may fit D (5 bases each). The CDR3 has 16 residues. The germline V gene encodes CDR1 SGHNT and CDR2 YYREEE (reference sequence). Trimming removed 4 bases at V and 7 bases at J, with 20 bases between. As DNA, the CDR3 is TGTGCCAGCAGCCCCGCTGACAGAGGGACCGGCGGGGAGCTGTTTTTT. Translation gives CASSPADRGTGGELFF.

The sample holds a few counts of this clone. In DNA form, the CDR3 reads TGTGCCAGTAGTGATCTACAGGGACGTAGCAATCAGCCCCAGCATTTT. This gives the protein CASSDLQGRSNQPQHF. The chain carries TRBV19 and TRBJ1-5, with D possibly being TRBD1 (6 bases). Deletions cut 5 bases from V and 0 bases from J, with 14 bases between. The CDR3 extends over 16 amino acids. CDR1 is LNHDA, CDR2 SQIVND, per germline (reference sequence).

The chain couples TRBV6-6 to TRBJ1-5; possibly TRBD1 for D (5 bases). Trimming removed 6 bases from V and 4 bases from J, with 16 bases in between. Germline V gene data show CDR1 as MNHNY and CDR2 as SVGAGI (reference sequence). The CDR3 spans 15 residues. The CDR3 loop is CASSSGGEVNQPQHF. The CDR3 nucleotides are TGTGCCAGCAGCTCTGGGGGGGAAGTAAATCAGCCCCAGCATTTT.

The chain carries TRBV7-2 and TRBJ1-2; 8 bases line up with TRBD1. This CDR3 contains 13 residues. The trim removed 5 bases at V and 8 bases at J, leaving 7 bases unmatched. The germline CDR1 and CDR2 sequences are SGHTA and FQGNSA. The DNA of the CDR3 is TGTGCCAGCAGCACTAACCCAGGGGGCGGCTACACCTTC. Amino acids: CASSTNPGGGYTF.

This clone was picked up one time. CDR3: CASSPSGRSPDTQYF. The DNA for the CDR3 is TGTGCCAGCAGTCCTAGCGGGAGGTCCCCAGATACGCAGTATTTT. The chain carries TRBV2 and TRBJ2-3; 11 nucleotides line up with TRBD2. The germline gives CDR1 SNHLY, CDR2 FYNNEI. The V gene end was trimmed by 5 bases and the J gene end by 4 bases; junction bases not matched to a gene: 5. This CDR3 has 15 residues.

The V call is TRBV7-8, the J call TRBJ1-5, with 7 bases lining up with TRBD1. The CDR3 sequence is 19 residues long. Per germline, CDR1 SGHVS and CDR2 FQNEAQ. Unmatched junction bases numbered 12, after V lost 1 base and J lost 0 bases. CDR3 sequence reads: CASSLGTGSIPRSNQPQHF. DNA of the CDR3: TGTGCCAGCAGCTTAGGGACAGGCTCTATTCCACGTAGCAATCAGCCCCAGCATTTT.

The chain carries TRBV24-1 and TRBJ2-6; D is unresolved. This CDR3 region has 15 residues. V shed 5 bases and J shed 4 bases, with 11 bases lying between them. The germline gives CDR1 KGHDR, CDR2 SFDVKD. CDR3 sequence: CATSGEVTGANVLTF. The CDR3 nucleotides read TGTGCCACCAGTGGTGAGGTTACAGGGGCCAACGTCCTGACTTTC.

V is TRBV7-9 and J is TRBJ1-5; maybe TRBD1 (5 bases). The V end lost 5 bases, the J end lost 7 bases, and 9 bases lay between the germline ends. The CDR3 has 12 residues. CDR1 is SEHNR, CDR2 FQNEAQ, per germline (reference sequence). Written as DNA, the CDR3 is TGTGCCAGCAGCCGGGGGGAACAGCCCCAGCATTTT. Amino acid sequence: CASSRGEQPQHF.

The chain has TRBV4-1 and TRBJ1-2; possibly TRBD1 for D (5 bases). Germline V gives CDR1 MGHRA, CDR2 YSYEKL. Trimming pared 0 bases from V and 4 bases from J, leaving 12 bases between. The CDR3 extends over 15 amino acids. CDR3 sequence: CASSQDKGRVYGYTF. The CDR3 nucleotides are TGCGCCAGCAGCCAAGATAAGGGCAGGGTCTATGGCTACACCTTC.

The chain uses TRBV6-5 and TRBJ1-1; D is undetermined. CDR3 length: 14 residues. Looked up from germline, CDR1 is MNHEY and CDR2 is SVGAGI. V lost 7 bases to trimming and J lost 3 bases, with 15 bases between them. The CDR3 is CASTVERGDTEAFF. CDR3 DNA sequence: TGTGCCAGCACCGTAGAACGTGGGGACACTGAAGCTTTCTTT.

The chain recombines TRBV19 with TRBJ2-2; D gene unclear. The V end lost 5 bases, the J end lost 1 base, and 8 bases lay between the germline ends. The CDR3 is 14 residues long. Germline assignment: CDR1 LNHDA and CDR2 SQIVND (reference sequence). CDR3 amino acids: CASSFPLNTGELFF. The DNA for the CDR3 is TGTGCCAGTAGTTTCCCCCTGAACACCGGGGAGCTGTTTTTT.

J is TRBJ2-1 and V is TRBV28; 7 bases match TRBD2. The ends lost 7 bases at V and 7 bases at J; junction bases unmatched: 16. This CDR3 contains 16 residues. Germline CDR1 reads MDHEN; CDR2 reads SYDVKM. The CDR3 nucleotides read TGTGCCAGCACCTCGGGTCTGCAAGCGGGAAGGAATGAGCAGTTCTTC. Protein product: CASTSGLQAGRNEQFF.

The V and J genes are TRBV27 and TRBJ1-5; possibly TRBD1 for D (6 bases). The V gene lost 3 bases and the J gene lost 6 bases, with 12 bases spanning the gap. The CDR3 contains 14 residues. Germline V gene sequence: CDR1 MNHEY, CDR2 SMNVEV (reference sequence). The CDR3 sequence: CASSLNRVVQPQHF. In DNA form, the CDR3 reads TGTGCCAGCAGTTTGAACAGGGTCGTTCAGCCCCAGCATTTT.

The chain is built from TRBV6-1 and TRBJ1-1; D is unclear. The CDR3 spans 14 residues. The germline gives CDR1 MNHNS, CDR2 SASEGT. Trimming left V 3 bases short and J 0 bases short, with 8 bases between. The CDR3 region is CASSDQQLNTEAFF. CDR3 bases: TGTGCCAGCAGTGATCAACAGTTGAACACTGAAGCTTTCTTT.

By frequency in the sample, this clone is medium-sized. The CDR3 protein is CASSYRRSSYNEQFF. The CDR3 coding sequence is TGTGCCAGCAGTTACCGACGGTCCTCCTACAATGAGCAGTTCTTC. The rearrangement joins TRBV6-5 to TRBJ2-1; D gene uncertain. There are 15 residues in the CDR3. V was trimmed by 2 bases and J by 0 bases, leaving 8 bases between them. Germline CDR1 is MNHEY and CDR2 is SVGAGI.

The chain links TRBV14 to TRBJ1-6, with no clear D. Trimming took off 1 base at V and 4 bases at J, with 14 bases between the two ends. This CDR3 spans 17 amino acids. CDR1 and CDR2 (germline): SGHDN, FVKESK. CDR3 protein: CASSQGSVSRYNSPLHF. Written as DNA, the CDR3 is TGTGCCAGCAGCCAAGGAAGTGTATCGCGGTATAATTCACCCCTCCACTTT.

As DNA, the CDR3 is TGTGCCAGCAGCTCGGACGTACGGACCGGGGAGCTGTTTTTT. Translated, it gives CASSSDVRTGELFF. V is TRBV7-9 and J is TRBJ2-2; D not certain. CDR3 length: 14 residues. The germline V gene has CDR1 SEHNR and CDR2 FQNEAQ (reference sequence). V lost 4 bases, J lost 5 bases, and 11 bases lay in between.

The chain employs TRBV18 and TRBJ1-2, with D possibly matching TRBD1 (6 bases). The CDR3 has 14 amino acids. Per germline, CDR1 KGHSH and CDR2 LQKENI. V shed 1 base and J shed 6 bases, with 12 bases lying between them. CDR3 DNA sequence: TGTGCCAGCTCACCACAGGGGGTCAAGGATGGCTACACCTTC. Its protein is CASSPQGVKDGYTF.

The rearrangement links TRBV12-3 or TRBV12-4 to TRBJ2-2; the match to TRBD1 covers 9 bases. J gave up 10 bases and V 6 bases, and 6 bases lay outside the gene matches. The CDR3 totals 13 residues. CDR3 residues: CASRITGGAELFF. CDR3 DNA: TGTGCCAGCAGGATAACAGGGGGCGCGGAGCTGTTTTTT.

V is TRBV4-1 and J is TRBJ2-1, with 11 bases identical to TRBD1. The junction had 4 bases not matched to a gene; V was cut back by 2 bases and J by 7 bases. The length of the CDR3 is 15 residues. Germline V gene data show CDR1 as MGHRA and CDR2 as YSYEKL. This chain's CDR3 is CASSQRDRGWNEQFF. DNA of the CDR3: TGCGCCAGCAGCCAACGGGACAGGGGGTGGAATGAGCAGTTCTTC.

The V and J genes are TRBV4-2 and TRBJ1-1, with TRBD1 matching over 10 bases. The CDR3 sequence is 14 residues long. The germline gives CDR1 LGHNA, CDR2 YNFKEQ. Germline trimming cut 3 bases from V and 8 bases from J; bases unmatched to any gene: 6. The CDR3 bases are TGTGCCAGCAGCCACGCCGGGACAGGGGAAGAAGCTTTCTTT. Amino acids: CASSHAGTGEEAFF.

The rearrangement joins TRBV7-3 to TRBJ2-5; unclear D gene. V gave up 2 bases and J gave up 3 bases, with 7 bases separating them. The germline gives CDR1 SGHTA, CDR2 FQGTGA. CDR3 length: 13 residues. CDR3 DNA: TGTGCCAGCAGCTTATTACCAGAAGAGACCCAGTACTTC. It encodes CASSLLPEETQYF.

The chain links TRBV7-8 to TRBJ2-1; no clear D gene. CDR1 and CDR2 from the germline V gene are SGHVS and FQNEAQ. The CDR3 spans 16 residues. Trimming removed 5 bases from V and 8 bases from J, with 22 bases in between. The CDR3 DNA reads TGTGCCAGCAGCCCCGGGTACAGCACGTTTCCCGATGAGCAGTTCTTC. It codes for CASSPGYSTFPDEQFF. Drawing the rest from reference TRBV7-8 and TRBJ2-1, the complete variable domain is GAGVSQSPRYKVAKRGQDVALRCDPISGHVSLFWYQQALGQGPEFLTYFQNEAQLDKSGLPSDRFFAERPEGSVSTLKIQRTQQEDSAVYLCASSPGYSTFPDEQFFGPGTRLTVL.

V usage is TRBV2 and J usage is TRBJ1-6; D possibly corresponds to TRBD1 (5 bases). V shed 5 bases and J shed 7 bases, with 12 bases lying between them. From germline, CDR1 is SNHLY and CDR2 FYNNEI. The CDR3 totals 14 residues. CDR3 sequence (DNA): TGTGCCAGCAGTACCGGGACTCCCAATTCACCCCTCCACTTT. The encoded protein is CASSTGTPNSPLHF.

DNA of the CDR3: TGTGCCAGCAGCCCCTATCGGGGAGAGACCCAGTACTTC. Its translation: CASSPYRGETQYF. The chain joins TRBV12-3 or TRBV12-4 to TRBJ2-5; D may be TRBD2 (5 bases). The CDR3 spans 13 residues. V lost 6 bases to trimming and J lost 4 bases, with 12 bases between them.

The gene calls are TRBV30 and TRBJ1-2, with 7 bases identical to TRBD1. Looked up from germline, CDR1 is GTSNPN and CDR2 is SVGIG (reference sequence). The length of the CDR3 is 15 residues. Trimming cost V 2 bases and J 4 bases; bases outside gene matches: 10. The CDR3 spells CAWSSDREGSYGYTF. The CDR3 nucleotides are TGTGCCTGGAGTTCTGACAGGGAAGGATCCTATGGCTACACCTTC.

The chain carries TRBV3-1 (or the pseudogene TRBV3-2) and TRBJ2-7; 8 bases are a match to TRBD2. The germline V gene encodes CDR1 LGHDT and CDR2 YNNKEL (reference sequence). The CDR3 totals 16 residues. V shed 1 base, J shed 0 bases, and the junction held 5 bases outside the gene matches. Written as DNA, the CDR3 is TGTGCCAGCAGCCAAGTGGGAAGCGGGAGCTCCTACGAGCAGTACTTC. Protein: CASSQVGSGSSYEQYF.

J is TRBJ2-7 and V is TRBV6-5; D unresolved. The V gene lost 5 bases and the J gene lost 6 bases, with 11 bases spanning the gap. This CDR3 contains 12 residues. Germline CDR1 and CDR2: MNHEY and SVGAGI. CDR3 sequence (DNA): TGTGCCAGCAGTATGCCGACGCTCGAGCAGTACTTC. Translation gives CASSMPTLEQYF.